This T cell receptor beta chain was captured in a study of response to subunit inactivated influenza vaccine. Germline V gene sequence: CDR1 KGHDR, CDR2 SFDVKD. The CDR3 contains 20 residues. Trimming removed 4 bases at V and 0 bases at J, with 24 bases between. TCRdb redid the calling of the RT-PCR reads with MiXCR, one entry per CDR3 protein. Of 500,000 or so distinct CDR3 sequences listed, 9.5% to 12% are singletons. On this clonotype itself: Its antigen is still unknown.

Findings and limits, study-wide: Authors suggested each seasonal influenza vaccination recruits few new T cells.

The V gene is TRBV24-1, the J gene TRBJ2-1; D could derive from TRBD1 or TRBD2 (6 bases each). The source was PBMCs from blood, collected more than 35 days after vaccination. This clonotype originated in a man over 45 who received an inactivated influenza vaccine. The chain's CDR3 is CATSDQYSVGGTPSYNEQFF. For the CDR3, the DNA is TGTGCCACCAGTGACCAATACTCCGTCGGAGGGACACCCTCCTACAATGAGCAGTTCTTC.